The 13 T cell receptor beta chains listed next were all sequenced from one sample in a study of blood T cell repertoires in COVID-19. This table comes from immunoSEQ multiplex PCR, and its TCRdb copy is limited to in-frame clones, with some not included. In the table there are roughly 240,000 clones, about 91% of which are singletons. Sequenced sample: PBMCs or T cells enriched from blood (not recorded which). The origin of the receptors is a young woman with acute COVID-19.

V is TRBV12-3 or TRBV12-4 and J is TRBJ2-4; TRBD2 is a possible D gene (5 bases). Trimming stripped 5 bases from V and 6 bases from J, with 11 bases between. CDR3 length: 13 amino acids. The CDR3 loop reads CASSPGRLNIQYF. DNA for the CDR3: TGTGCCAGCAGTCCGGGGAGATTAAACATTCAGTACTTC.

As to this clone: Compared with germline, one end of the junction differs, possibly owing to a read error. In DNA, the CDR3 is TGTGCCAGCAGTTCCGCGGACACCCGGAGGGATTTT. Protein: CASSSADTRRDF. The genes are TRBV12-3 or TRBV12-4 and TRBJ1-5; D perhaps matches TRBD1 (5 bases). This CDR3 is built from 12 residues.

This chain links TRBV4-1 with TRBJ1-1; no clear D gene. The germline V gene has CDR1 MGHRA and CDR2 YSYEKL. V was trimmed by 3 bases and J by 5 bases, leaving 16 bases between them. This CDR3 region has 15 residues. CDR3 sequence: CASSHGGGRTTEAFF. In DNA form, the CDR3 reads TGCGCCAGCAGCCATGGAGGCGGACGAACAACTGAAGCTTTCTTT.

The chain recombines TRBV2 with TRBJ1-2; the D gene is possibly TRBD1 (6 bases). The germline V and J ends were trimmed by 6 bases and 5 bases, with 19 bases remaining between them. The CDR3 is 15 amino acids. Germline CDR1 is SNHLY and CDR2 is FYNNEI. In DNA form, the CDR3 reads TGTGCCAGCAGAGCACAGAGCCAGGGGCCGTATGGCTACACCTTC. Its translation is CASRAQSQGPYGYTF.

The rearrangement links TRBV19 to TRBJ2-1; no clear D gene. CDR3 length: 12 residues. V was trimmed by 3 bases and J by 8 bases, leaving 8 bases between them. Germline values: CDR1 LNHDA, CDR2 SQIVND (reference sequence). The CDR3 sequence is CASSMVGDEQFF. The CDR3 DNA is TGTGCCAGTAGTATGGTGGGCGATGAGCAGTTCTTC.

The genes are TRBV3-1 (or the pseudogene TRBV3-2) and TRBJ1-2; possible D gene TRBD1, 6 bases. CDR1 LGHDT and CDR2 YNNKEL come from the germline V gene (reference sequence). V was cut by 3 bases and J by 4 bases, with 12 bases left in between. The CDR3 consists of 14 residues. The CDR3 region has the DNA TGTGCCAGCAGCCAGAACAGGGCCCGCTATGGCTACACCTTC. Translation: CASSQNRARYGYTF.

V is TRBV27 and J is TRBJ1-2, with unresolved D. V gave up 4 bases and J gave up 4 bases, with 13 bases separating them. The CDR3 consists of 14 residues. Looked up from germline, CDR1 is MNHEY and CDR2 is SMNVEV (reference sequence). The CDR3 here is CASSSLAHSYGYTF. The CDR3 nucleotides read TGTGCCAGCAGTTCCCTCGCACACAGCTATGGCTACACCTTC.

The V gene is TRBV5-1, the J gene TRBJ2-3; D may be TRBD2 (6 bases). Trimming took off 9 bases at V and 2 bases at J, with 13 bases between the two ends. Germline CDR1 SGHRS, CDR2 YFSETQ. The CDR3 has 13 residues. CDR3 sequence: CATRTGVTDTQYF. CDR3 nucleotide sequence: TGCGCCACCCGGACGGGGGTCACAGATACGCAGTATTTT.

A single count supports this clone. The V gene is TRBV12-3 or TRBV12-4, the J gene TRBJ1-5; tentatively, D is TRBD1 (5 bases). V was trimmed by 5 bases and J by 7 bases, leaving 12 bases between them. This CDR3 has 13 amino acids. The CDR3, as DNA: TGTGCCAGCAGTGCACCAGGGTGGCAGCCCCAGCATTTT. It encodes CASSAPGWQPQHF.

The V and J genes are TRBV3-1 (or the pseudogene TRBV3-2) and TRBJ1-1; 10 positions agree with TRBD1. Unmatched junction bases numbered 5, after V lost 4 bases and J lost 6 bases. Germline CDR1 and CDR2: LGHDT and YNNKEL (reference sequence). The CDR3 spans 14 residues. In DNA form, the CDR3 reads TGTGCCAGCAGCCCCCAGACAGGGGGCTCTGAAGCTTTCTTT. It translates to CASSPQTGGSEAFF.

The CDR3 sequence is CASRVAISGNTIYF. The CDR3 bases are TGTGCCAGCCGGGTCGCGATCTCTGGAAACACCATATATTTT. The gene calls are TRBV18 and TRBJ1-3; D is ambiguous. Germline V CDR1 and CDR2: KGHSH, LQKENI. The CDR3 is 14 amino acids. With 8 bases removed from V and 0 bases from J, the gap between germline ends came to 11 bases.

The J gene is TRBJ2-2, the V gene TRBV18, with D perhaps TRBD1 (6 bases). Germline V CDR1 and CDR2: KGHSH, LQKENI. The CDR3 length is 16 residues. V lost 7 bases and J 0 bases, leaving 15 bases between the germline ends. Here the CDR3 DNA reads TGTGCCAGCTTGGGGGCCAAACAGTCGAACACCGGGGAGCTGTTTTTT. Translated, it gives CASLGAKQSNTGELFF.

The chain joins TRBV27 to TRBJ2-2; 9 nucleotides match TRBD2. Germline assignment: CDR1 MNHEY and CDR2 SMNVEV (reference sequence). Unmatched junction bases numbered 14, after V lost 2 bases and J lost 7 bases. This CDR3 has 18 amino acids. This CDR3 is CASSLPPTGSGGHGELFF. The CDR3 nucleotides are TGTGCCAGCAGTTTACCCCCCACGGGGAGCGGGGGGCACGGGGAGCTGTTTTTT.